This T cell receptor beta chain was identified during a study of PD-1 blockade in classical Hodgkin lymphoma. The study, taken as a whole, reports: Relapsed/refractory patients reportedly had lower baseline diversity than newly diagnosed patients. Similar baseline diversity was found in complete responders and newly diagnosed patients. Exclusion was the outcome for patients who began nivolumab under 1 year after ASCT. Researchers reported that CD4+ TCR diversity, though not CD8+, rose significantly by C4D1.

J gave up 3 bases and V 0 bases, and 5 bases lay outside the gene matches. CDR3 length: 16 amino acids. Germline V gene sequence: CDR1 MNHEY, CDR2 SVGAGI. The data were produced by immunoSEQ multiplex PCR, yet TCRdb's version contains in-frame clones alone and is incomplete. Of 25,000 to 35,000 clones listed, more than 80% are singletons. Time point defined: cycle 4 day 1 (C4D1), after 6 weeks of nivolumab. Relapse after autologous stem cell transplantation occurred in every patient, and brentuximab vedotin exposure varied. Purified CD4+ T cells were obtained from thawed PBMCs through magnetic negative selection. In regard to this clone: Antigen specificity is unknown.

The origin of this receptor is a human donor with classical Hodgkin lymphoma. Sequencing used CD4+ T cells from blood, obtained before the fourth cycle of nivolumab. This rearrangement joins TRBV6-5 to TRBJ2-7; 10 bases line up with TRBD2. Written as DNA, the CDR3 is TGTGCCAGCAGTTACTCGAAGGGGACTAGCGTCTACGAGCAGTACTTC. It translates to CASSYSKGTSVYEQYF.